The clone carrying this T cell receptor beta chain was detected many times. Its antigen is currently unknown. Bulk tumor gDNA, about 630 ng per sample, served as the TCR template. Surgeons took several biopsies per primary tumor, spaced far apart, during surgery. With untreated, newly diagnosed non-small cell lung cancer, the patients went on to undergo curative surgery. The record originates from a study of immune heterogeneity within non-small cell lung tumors. Study at large: Histologically, a few tumors were squamous cell carcinomas and over eight were non-squamous carcinomas. The remaining 1 tumor was not otherwise specified. Study conclusions and caveats: Correlation analysis showed that local T-cell clonality was moderately but significantly associated with local tumor mutational burden (R about 0.35). Both recurring identical dominant CDR3 beta clonotypes and site-unique high-frequency clones were observed across tumor sites within a patient.

Using 32 V and 13 J primers, multiplex PCR amplified TCR beta CDR3. TCRdb processed the multiplex PCR reads anew with MiXCR; each CDR3 protein has one entry. The sample includes around 11,000 distinct CDR3 sequences, roughly 30% of them seen just once. The source is a woman in her fifties or sixties with non-small cell lung cancer. The specimen sequenced was lung tumor tissue.

The CDR3 DNA reads TGTGCCAGAGCCCGGGGTGACCGGGACAGGACCTACGAGCAGTACTTC. This gives the protein CARARGDRDRTYEQYF. The chain uses TRBV6-1 and TRBJ2-7; 8 positions agree with TRBD1. This CDR3 spans 16 amino acids. The V segment lost 9 bases and the J segment 2 bases; nucleotides outside the gene matches: 15. Germline V CDR1 and CDR2: MNHNS, SASEGT.